Sequencing of this TCR beta chain was carried out in a study of shared clonotypes between healthy human individuals (TCRdb year 2020). At the level of the whole study: The cohort comprised a couple of women and three men aged 18 to 49 years. Between about 0.85 and 8.9 billion PBMCs per donor were obtained by leukapheresis. To increase sequencing depth and limit assay-specific biases, different laboratories used diverse techniques to prepare libraries and sequence TCR repertoires. The study deeply sequenced blood TCR repertoires of roughly five healthy adults to estimate repertoire size and the extent of clonotype sharing between individuals. General conclusions and limits of the study: The small number of donors limited the genetic and exposure-history diversity represented. Pairwise subsampling led to the expectation that sequencing depth would affect the degree of clonotype sharing among donors. Sampling was restricted to blood, and TCR repertoires in tissue are likely to differ from TCR repertoires in blood.

Donors were healthy HIV-negative adults with no recently reported acute infections or vaccinations. Only Caucasian adults living in Nashville, Tennessee, USA were represented among the donors. For unsorted samples, 90 million or so PBMCs were counted and genomic DNA was extracted with the QIAamp DNA Blood Mini kit. Blood was collected by leukapheresis, and PBMCs were isolated by Ficoll-Histopaque density gradient centrifugation and then cryopreserved in liquid nitrogen vapor phase. Using the deep immunoSEQ assay, TCR CDR3 regions were amplified from genomic DNA by multiplex PCR. Genomic DNA extracted from each cell subset was distributed evenly over all wells of several immunoSEQ 96-well plates, and each plate served as one replicate. Each replicate PCR for unsorted PBMC received roughly 300 ng genomic DNA, equal to approximately 30,000 T cell genomes. Ten immunoSEQ deep assay plates were used to sequence the unsorted PBMC genomic DNA. Purified libraries were measured with a Qubit 3.0 fluorometer, size-checked on a Bioanalyzer 2100, and measured again with the KAPA Library Quantification kit. Every immunoSEQ 96-well plate was sequenced on a dedicated single-read 150-cycle Illumina NextSeq 550 flow cell. From the authors' description of their analysis: Because the immunoSEQ output included only junctional sequences and no quality scores, the filtering could not be the same as the filtering used for full-length reads. Sequences were annotated with PyIR, a Python wrapper for IgBLAST v1.9, using IMGT germline references to assign V/J genes and CDR3. Reads were filtered out if the reads had weak V/J assignments (E-value above 1e-6), no CDR3, stop codons, out-of-frame junctions, or ambiguous translated residues. V3J clonotypes were defined by identical inferred V gene, J gene, and CDR3 amino acid sequence. Percentage overlap between repertoires was calculated by dividing the number of shared unique clonotypes by the size of the smaller repertoire. Three approaches were used to assess repertoire richness: RTK rarefaction, the Chao1 estimator, and Recon v2.1 estimates of unobserved clonotypes. TCRdb holds this immuneACCESS table with in-frame rearrangements only. Some clones are missing; in checked studies, unresolved V genes explain under half, and the rest has no known cause. The V and J calls and the clone size are those of that table, but D and trimming were determined from the DNA. The sample records fewer than 600,000 clones, approximately 77% of which are singletons. About 11% of the sample is held by the ten biggest clonotypes.

Inclusive of the bounding cysteine and phenylalanine, the CDR3 is 15 residues long. The entry retains the CDR3 DNA only, 45 bases that are in frame from base 1. CDR1 MNHNS and CDR2 SASEGT were looked up in the germline V gene. Trimming at the junction amounts to 5 bases on V and 4 bases on J, and the germline ends lie 17 bases apart. This clone has ten or more counts. Its antigen remains undetermined. Qualities for individual bases were not recorded, and no much larger clone is one base off. The V gene is TRBV6-1 and the J gene is TRBJ1-2, with the identity of the D gene unclear. This TCR came from a woman aged 40 to 50 in good health. Some clones in this sample may be carry-over from other donors' samples. The material sequenced was PBMCs. The DNA sequence reads TGTGCCAGCAGTCTAGGCCTGACGGATTTCTATGGCTACACCTTC. This is translated as CASSLGLTDFYGYTF.